These T cell receptor beta chains were read from a single sample in a study of shared clonotypes between healthy human individuals. Profiled with immunoSEQ multiplex PCR; TCRdb holds only in-frame clones, not every one. The data show roughly 1,500,000 clones, around 98.5% seen once. Sequencing was done on a sample of naive CD4+ T cells sorted from blood. These TCRs come from a man aged 25-45 years in good health. Both conserved end residues are part of each CDR3. The order of the fields is V gene, J gene, clone size, D gene, CDR3 DNA, CDR3 protein. D genes are given only for firm matches. Clone size, where shown, is once, few, many, or a class for clones that have expanded.

>TRBV7-8|TRBJ2-7|-|-
TGTGCCAGCAGCTTTAGCAAAAGCTTTTACGAGCAGTACTTC
CASSFSKSFYEQYF
>TRBV18|TRBJ2-2|-|TRBD1
TGTGCCAGCTCACCAACAGGGGCGAACACCGGGGAGCTGTTTTTT
CASSPTGANTGELFF
>TRBV4-3|TRBJ2-1|-|-
TGCGCCAGCAGCCAAGATTCGAGCCTTGGCAATGAGCAGTTCTTC
CASSQDSSLGNEQFF
>TRBV27|TRBJ2-7|-|TRBD1
TGTGCCAGCAGTCTTTTGACAGGGACAACCTACGAGCAGTACTTC
CASSLLTGTTYEQYF
>TRBV9|TRBJ1-3|-|-
TGTGCCAGCAGCCAGTTTGCACTCTCTGGAAACACCATATATTTT
CASSQFALSGNTIYF
>TRBV5-1|TRBJ2-3|-|TRBD2
TGCGCCAGCAGCTTGGGTTCCGGGAGGCCCTCGACAGATACGCAGTATTTT
CASSLGSGRPSTDTQYF
>TRBV7-9|TRBJ1-2|once|-
TGTGCCAGCAGCTTAGTGGGCGGAGATGGCTACACCTTC
CASSLVGGDGYTF
>TRBV5-8|TRBJ2-4|-|-
TGTGCCAGCAGCTTGGCTTTTAGGGGCGCAGATGTGGTGGACATTCAGTACTTC
CASSLAFRGADVVDIQYF
>TRBV5-6|TRBJ2-1|-|TRBD1
TGTGCCAGCAGCCTCACAGGGGGAAAGCAGTTCTTC
CASSLTGGKQFF
>TRBV11-2|TRBJ1-1|-|-
TGTGCCACCGCTAGGGCCTTGAGCACTGAAGCTTTCTTT
CATARALSTEAFF
>TRBV6-1|TRBJ2-3|-|-
TGTGCCAGCGGGGGACCTATCCATACGCAGTATTTT
CASGGPIHTQYF
>TRBV29-1|TRBJ2-2|-|-
TGCAGCGTTGCCAGGGGCACCGGGGAGCTGTTTTTT
CSVARGTGELFF
>TRBV5-1|TRBJ2-2|-|TRBD2
TGCGCCAGCAGCCTGGAATTGACTAGCGGGAGGGTGCTCACCGGGGAGCTGTTTTTT
CASSLELTSGRVLTGELFF
>TRBV5-1|TRBJ2-1|-|TRBD2
TGCGCCAGCAGCTTGGGGCTAGCGGGAGGGCCCGACAATGAGCAGTTCTTC
CASSLGLAGGPDNEQFF
>TRBV18|TRBJ2-2|-|TRBD1
TGTGCCAGCTCGCCGACCGGGACAGGGGTTACCGGGGAGCTGTTTTTT
CASSPTGTGVTGELFF
>TRBV5-1|TRBJ2-5|-|TRBD2
TGCGCCAGCAGCTCTCTGGGACTAGCGGCCCCACAAGAGACCCAGTACTTC
CASSSLGLAAPQETQYF